One sample yielded the 4 T cell receptor beta chains listed below, sequenced in a study of monozygotic twins with inflammatory bowel disease. One entry per CDR3 protein, without DNA, is what TCRdb gives after re-calling the 5' RACE reads. Its table records about 160,000 distinct CDR3 sequences. Sequencing was done on a sample of blood. These receptors were obtained from a human donor with ulcerative colitis or Crohn's disease, or a healthy co-twin of an affected twin (not recorded which).

The rearrangement links TRBV20-1 to TRBJ2-2. This CDR3 is built from 15 residues. The germline V gene encodes CDR1 DFQATT and CDR2 SNEGSKA (reference sequence). CDR3 loop: CSARDQSPNTGELFF.

The V call is TRBV29-1, the J call TRBJ2-1; absent DNA, TCRdb's TRBD1 call cannot be checked. The CDR3 is 12 residues long. Germline V lookup: CDR1 SQVTM, CDR2 ANQGSEA. This CDR3 is CSGGRRTNEQFF.

The chain uses TRBV5-1 and TRBJ2-2; TCRdb outputs TRBD1, but without DNA this stays unchecked. Per germline, CDR1 SGHRS and CDR2 YFSETQ. The CDR3 has 15 residues. CDR3 region: CASSYSGGTTGELFF. The entire variable domain, with the rest obtained from reference TRBV5-1 and TRBJ2-2, is as follows: KAGVTQTPRYLIKTRGQQVTLSCSPISGHRSVSWYQQTPGQGLQFLFEYFSETQRNKGNFPGRFSGRQFSNSRSEMNVSTLELGDSALYLCASSYSGGTTGELFFGEGSRLTVL.

The V gene is TRBV6-1, the J gene TRBJ2-5; the D call of TRBD1 rests on TCRdb alone, since no DNA is present to check it. Germline values: CDR1 MNHNS, CDR2 SASEGT. The CDR3 length is 13 residues. The CDR3: CASYFRVGETQYF.